Listed here are 31 T cell receptor beta chains from one sample, sequenced in a study of vaccination and CD4 T cells after COVID-19. Documented treatment: approximately 9-day PBMC culture with coronavirus spike peptide pools or control peptides (ViraFEST assay). Gathering of the CD4+ T cells, from the unexposed donor, took place before the COVID-19 pandemic (2011-2018). These receptors have no identified antigens. The assay that was used to sequence DNA from cultured CD4+ T cells was the Oncomine TCR Beta short-read assay. One entry per CDR3 protein, called by TCRdb with MiXCR from the PCR reads. The sample lists over 6,500 distinct CDR3 sequences, under 65% occurring once. The sample taken for sequencing was CD4+ T cells from blood, cultured in vitro. The receptor set was obtained from a human donor in good health.

This clonotype was seen more than once but under ten times. The CDR3 sequence: CASRDRDLNTEAFF. DNA for the CDR3: TGTGCCAGCAGAGACAGGGACTTGAACACTGAAGCTTTCTTT. The chain carries TRBV6-1 and TRBJ1-1; TRBD1 matches 7 bases. This CDR3 is built from 14 residues. With 6 bases clipped from V and 0 bases from J, the junction kept 4 bases outside the gene matches. Germline loops: CDR1 MNHNS, CDR2 SASEGT.

This chain links TRBV25-1 with TRBJ1-2, with D tentatively TRBD1 (5 bases). V was clipped by 5 bases and J by 6 bases, with 19 bases between them. The germline V gene has CDR1 MGHDK and CDR2 SYGVNS. The CDR3 loop spans 15 amino acids. The CDR3 protein is CASSPQGRRGDGYTF. DNA for the CDR3: TGTGCCAGCAGTCCCCAAGGACGGCGGGGGGATGGCTACACCTTC.

The chain couples TRBV19 to TRBJ1-5; no definite D call. The CDR3 spans 18 residues. Trimming took off 2 bases at V and 8 bases at J, with 25 bases between the two ends. Per the germline V gene, CDR1 is LNHDA and CDR2 is SQIVND (reference sequence). The CDR3: CASSISFVIGKGQKPQHF. DNA for the CDR3: TGTGCCAGTAGTATATCTTTTGTCATAGGGAAGGGTCAAAAGCCCCAGCATTTT.

This chain connects TRBV6-2 or TRBV6-3 to TRBJ2-3; D is unresolved. Per germline, CDR1 MNHEY and CDR2 SVGEGT. The CDR3 consists of 12 residues. V was trimmed by 7 bases and J by 11 bases, leaving 16 bases between them. This CDR3 is CASNSSPGRQYF. CDR3 sequence (DNA): TGTGCCAGCAACTCCTCCCCCGGCAGGCAGTATTTT.

The chain is built from TRBV12-3 or TRBV12-4 and TRBJ1-2; no clear D. V lost 6 bases to trimming and J lost 5 bases, with 7 bases between them. The CDR3 has 11 residues. CDR3 sequence: CASRAGYGYTF. In DNA form, the CDR3 reads TGTGCCAGCAGGGCTGGATATGGCTACACCTTC.

About this clonotype: The junction does not match germline at one end; this may be a read error. This chain joins TRBV7-9 and TRBJ2-1; 11 bases agree with TRBD2. Germline values: CDR1 SEHNR, CDR2 FQNEAQ (reference sequence). CDR3 length equals 14 residues. CDR3 nucleotides: TGTGCCAGCAGCGTAGCGGGAGGGTACAATGAGCAGTTCTTC. It yields the protein CASSVAGGYNEQFF.

The chain couples TRBV6-1 to TRBJ2-7, with TRBD2 matching 8 bases. Germline lookup yields CDR1 MNHNS and CDR2 SASEGT. The J segment lost 3 bases and the V segment lost 0 bases, leaving 1 base of the junction unmatched. The CDR3 extends over 14 amino acids. For the CDR3, the DNA is TGTGCCAGCAGTGAAGCGGCGGGGGGCTACGAGCAGTACTTC. Its protein is CASSEAAGGYEQYF.

The chain uses TRBV6-2 or TRBV6-3 and TRBJ1-2, with D possibly matching TRBD1 (5 bases). The CDR3 extends over 12 amino acids. Germline V gives CDR1 MNHEY, CDR2 SVGEGT. The V gene lost 10 bases and the J gene lost 6 bases, with 15 bases spanning the gap. The CDR3 coding sequence is TGTGCCACCTACTTTACGGGGGATGGCTACACCTTC. It translates to CATYFTGDGYTF.

The chain uses TRBV7-2 and TRBJ2-3; TRBD2 matches at 10 bases. Trimming at V came to 5 bases and at J to 2 bases, leaving 19 bases not matched to a gene. The germline V gene has CDR1 SGHTA and CDR2 FQGNSA. The CDR3 totals 20 residues. In DNA form, the CDR3 reads TGTGCCAGCAGCCACCCCTGGACTAGCGGCCGCCCGGTTAACACAGATACGCAGTATTTT. This gives the protein CASSHPWTSGRPVNTDTQYF.

Only a few counts were recorded for this clonotype. J is TRBJ2-7 and V is TRBV19, with D uncertain. This CDR3 is 13 amino acids long. CDR1 and CDR2 (germline): LNHDA, SQIVND (reference sequence). V was shortened by 4 bases and J by 0 bases, with 7 bases between the two germline ends. The CDR3 sequence is CASSTAGSYEQYF. The CDR3, as DNA: TGTGCCAGTAGTACGGCAGGCTCCTACGAGCAGTACTTC.

The chain recombines TRBV20-1 with TRBJ2-5; no reliable D call. CDR1 DFQATT and CDR2 SNEGSKA come from the germline V gene (reference sequence). Trimming left V 4 bases short and J 5 bases short, with 14 bases between. This CDR3 is 13 amino acids long. As DNA, the CDR3 is TGCAGTGCTATAGACCAGCCAGAGGAGACCCAGTACTTC. Its protein is CSAIDQPEETQYF.

The rearrangement links TRBV10-3 to TRBJ2-2; D remains ambiguous. Germline-derived CDR1 and CDR2 are ENHRY and SYGVKD. The CDR3 length is 14 residues. The V end was cut by 6 bases, the J end by 1 base, with 9 bases between. The CDR3 nucleotides are TGTGCCATCAGAAGCGACTTGAACACCGGGGAGCTGTTTTTT. It is translated as CAIRSDLNTGELFF.

The chain recombines TRBV7-6 with TRBJ2-2, with D tentatively TRBD1 (5 bases). The CDR3 runs 14 residues. Deletions cut 5 bases from V and 1 base from J, with 8 bases between. Germline V CDR1 and CDR2: SGHVS, FNYEAQ. CDR3 sequence (DNA): TGTGCCAGCAGCCGCGACAGGAACACCGGGGAGCTGTTTTTT. Translation: CASSRDRNTGELFF.

Remarks on this clonotype: A read error may produce the germline difference seen at one junction end. V and J are TRBV20-1 and TRBJ2-7, with D perhaps TRBD1 or TRBD2 (5 bases each). The germline V gene has CDR1 DFQATT and CDR2 SNEGSKA (reference sequence). The CDR3 is made up of 15 amino acids. CDR3 sequence: CSATPNPGTHYGQYF. The DNA for the CDR3 is TGCAGTGCTACCCCGAACCCCGGGACCCACTACGGGCAGTACTTC.

The chain couples TRBV30 to TRBJ1-1, with 7 positions matching TRBD1. With 1 base clipped from V and 1 base from J, the junction kept 12 bases outside the gene matches. This CDR3 has 17 residues. Germline V lookup: CDR1 GTSNPN, CDR2 SVGIG (reference sequence). CDR3 in DNA: TGTGCCTGGAGTGGTGTCGACCCCGGGACAGAGAACACTGAAGCTTTCTTT. This translates into CAWSGVDPGTENTEAFF.

The chain is built from TRBV4-3 and TRBJ1-6, with D possibly TRBD1 on 6 matching bases. V was pared by 0 bases and J by 3 bases, with 15 bases between. The CDR3 totals 18 residues. Per germline, CDR1 LGHNA and CDR2 YSLEER. The CDR3 DNA sequence: TGCGCCAGCAGCCAAGATCTTGGGGTGACAGGCTATAATTCACCCCTCCACTTT. This encodes CASSQDLGVTGYNSPLHF.

The V gene is TRBV11-2, the J gene TRBJ1-2; D is perhaps TRBD1 (6 bases). In germline, CDR1 is SGHAT, CDR2 FQNNGV. This CDR3 is built from 15 residues. Deletions cut 5 bases from V and 4 bases from J, with 17 bases between. For the CDR3, the DNA is TGTGCCAGCAGCGCGACCACCAGGGGATCCTATGGCTACACCTTC. Translation: CASSATTRGSYGYTF.

About this clonotype: Germline is not matched at one junction end, which may reflect a read error. V gene TRBV10-3 combines with J gene TRBJ1-3; no firm D call. CDR3 length equals 8 residues. Germline lookup yields CDR1 ENHRY and CDR2 SYGVKD. As DNA, the CDR3 is TGCCCCAGGAACACCATATATTTT. Amino acid sequence: CPRNTIYF.

This rearrangement joins TRBV12-3 or TRBV12-4 to TRBJ1-6, with a possible D match to TRBD1 (6 bases). Trimming took off 6 bases at V and 0 bases at J, with 12 bases between the two ends. The CDR3 runs to 16 residues. CDR3 amino acids: CASSTTGSSYNSPLHF. CDR3 DNA: TGTGCCAGCAGCACCACAGGGAGCTCCTATAATTCACCCCTCCACTTT.

The V and J genes are TRBV14 and TRBJ1-2; TRBD1 is a possible D gene (5 bases). V lost 1 base to trimming and J lost 3 bases, with 9 bases between them. The length of the CDR3 is 14 residues. Germline assignment: CDR1 SGHDN and CDR2 FVKESK. CDR3 nucleotide sequence: TGTGCCAGCAGCCAAGGCAGGGCGGACTATGGCTACACCTTC. Its translation: CASSQGRADYGYTF.

The V and J genes are TRBV2 and TRBJ2-4; tentatively, D is TRBD2 (5 bases). The V gene lost 6 bases and the J gene lost 9 bases, with 18 bases spanning the gap. The CDR3 has 14 residues. CDR1 is SNHLY, CDR2 FYNNEI, per germline. The DNA of the CDR3 is TGTGCCAGCAGGGAGACTACCGTCCCGGGCATTCAGTACTTC. Amino acid sequence: CASRETTVPGIQYF.

The rearrangement joins TRBV21-1 to TRBJ2-2. TRBV21-1 is a pseudogene segment. This CDR3 is built from 14 residues. The CDR3 coding sequence is TGTGCCAGCAGCAAACTGGTGGATACCGGGGAGCTGTTTTTT. The encoded protein is CASSKLVDTGELFF.

This CDR3 is CASSPFDGTGGAETQYF. In DNA form, the CDR3 reads TGTGCCAGCAGTCCATTCGACGGGACAGGGGGCGCGGAGACCCAGTACTTC. The J gene is TRBJ2-5, the V gene TRBV27; TRBD1 matches at 12 bases. Trimming took 5 bases from V and 5 from J; bases not matched to a gene: 12. The CDR3 is made up of 17 amino acids. Germline loops: CDR1 MNHEY, CDR2 SMNVEV (reference sequence).

This clonotype showed up just a few times. The V and J genes are TRBV10-3 and TRBJ2-3; 10 nucleotides match TRBD2. The CDR3 runs 16 residues. Germline V gene lookup returns CDR1 ENHRY and CDR2 SYGVKD. V was pared by 4 bases and J by 4 bases, with 8 bases of the junction left unmatched. The CDR3 sequence is CAISGFLAGAADTQYF. CDR3 sequence (DNA): TGTGCCATCAGTGGTTTTCTAGCGGGAGCAGCAGATACGCAGTATTTT.

The rearrangement uses TRBV7-2 and TRBJ1-2; the D gene is possibly TRBD1 (5 bases). V shed 5 bases and J shed 2 bases, with 21 bases lying between them. The CDR3 is 17 residues long. Germline V gives CDR1 SGHTA, CDR2 FQGNSA. As DNA, the CDR3 is TGTGCCAGCAGCCCAATTCTTCGGAGACGGACAAACTATGGCTACACCTTC. Amino acid sequence: CASSPILRRRTNYGYTF.

There are a few counts of this clonotype. This chain links TRBV5-1 with TRBJ1-5; D unclear. With 2 bases removed from V and 0 bases from J, the gap between germline ends came to 9 bases. Germline V CDR1 and CDR2: SGHRS, YFSETQ. The CDR3 consists of 15 residues. CDR3 in amino acids: CASSFGPNSNQPQHF. In DNA, the CDR3 is TGCGCCAGCAGCTTCGGACCGAATAGCAATCAGCCCCAGCATTTT.

The chain joins TRBV6-1 to TRBJ1-5, with D uncertain. The CDR3 totals 13 residues. V was cut by 3 bases and J by 6 bases, with 9 bases left in between. In germline, CDR1 is MNHNS, CDR2 SASEGT. The CDR3, as DNA: TGTGCCAGCAGTGATGAAGGGATTCAGCCCCAGCATTTT. Protein product: CASSDEGIQPQHF.

This rearrangement joins TRBV12-3 or TRBV12-4 to TRBJ1-1; the D is unclear. The length of the CDR3 is 13 residues. V lost 1 base and J lost 3, with 6 bases in between. The CDR3 nucleotides read TGTGCCAGCAGTTTAGATGGGGACACTGAAGCTTTCTTT. Translation gives CASSLDGDTEAFF.

The chain joins TRBV2 to TRBJ2-7, with TRBD2 identical over 8 bases. The CDR3 is made up of 18 amino acids. V lost 2 bases to trimming and J lost 0 bases; unmatched junction nucleotides: 12. CDR1 and CDR2 (germline): SNHLY, FYNNEI. CDR3 DNA sequence: TGTGCCAGCAGTGAATCGGTATCGCAGCGGGGGAGCTCCTACGAGCAGTACTTC. This sequence encodes CASSESVSQRGSSYEQYF.

About this clonotype: The germline gene is not matched at one end of the junction; a read error may be the cause. The chain combines TRBV20-1 with TRBJ2-5, with TRBD2 matching 8 bases. The CDR3 length is 9 residues. Germline assignment: CDR1 DFQATT and CDR2 SNEGSKA (reference sequence). DNA of the CDR3: TGCAGTGCTAGTCCGGGGGGGCACTTC. Translating gives CSASPGGHF.

This clonotype was counted between two and nine times. The V call is TRBV28, the J call TRBJ1-3; no firm D call. The CDR3 runs to 15 residues. The V and J ends lost 3 bases and 5 bases respectively, with 14 bases between them. Germline V gene sequence: CDR1 MDHEN, CDR2 SYDVKM. DNA of the CDR3: TGTGCCAGCAGTTTCGGTAGTCCCGGGCGAAACACCATATATTTT. This sequence encodes CASSFGSPGRNTIYF. The variable domain in full, with the rest retrieved from reference TRBV28 and TRBJ1-3, is DVKVTQSSRYLVKRTGEKVFLECVQDMDHENMFWYRQDPGLGLRLIYFSYDVKMKEKGDIPEGYSVSREKKERFSLILESASTNQTSMYLCASSFGSPGRNTIYFGEGSWLTVV.